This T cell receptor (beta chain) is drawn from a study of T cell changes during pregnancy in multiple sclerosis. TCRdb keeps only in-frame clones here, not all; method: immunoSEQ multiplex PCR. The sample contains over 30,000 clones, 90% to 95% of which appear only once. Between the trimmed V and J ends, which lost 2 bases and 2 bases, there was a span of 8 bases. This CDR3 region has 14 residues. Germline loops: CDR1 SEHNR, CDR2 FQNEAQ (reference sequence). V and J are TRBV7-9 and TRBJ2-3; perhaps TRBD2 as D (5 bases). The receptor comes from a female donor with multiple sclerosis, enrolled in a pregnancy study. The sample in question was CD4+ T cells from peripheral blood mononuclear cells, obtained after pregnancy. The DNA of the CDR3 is TGTGCCAGCAGCTTATCGGGGTTCACAGATACGCAGTATTTT. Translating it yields CASSLSGFTDTQYF. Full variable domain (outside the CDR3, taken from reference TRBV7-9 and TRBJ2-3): DTGVSQNPRHKITKRGQNVTFRCDPISEHNRLYWYRQTLGQGPEFLTYFQNEAQLEKSRLLSDRFSAERPKGSFSTLEIQRTEQGDSAMYLCASSLSGFTDTQYFGPGTRLTVL.